The rows below give T cell receptor beta chains drawn from one sample of a study of T cell responses to AZD1222 COVID-19 vaccine. The data were produced by immunoSEQ multiplex PCR, yet TCRdb's version contains in-frame clones alone and is incomplete. The sample lists about 160,000 clones; more than 85% were seen once. The specimen was peripheral blood, collected 28 days after the second AZD1222 dose. The receptors shown here come from an adult who received the AZD1222 COVID-19 vaccine. Each CDR3 is given without its conserved first and last residue.

TRBJ1-6 TRBV4-1 13 ASSQTQGARSPLH
TRBJ1-5 TRBV19 15 ASSPGTGGSGYQPQH
TRBJ1-4 TRBV4-3 13 ASSQGGGASEKLF
TRBJ2-7 TRBV7-9 13 ASSYHGLAAYEQY
TRBJ2-1 TRBV11-2 13 ASTQGQSSYNEQF
TRBJ2-7 TRBV10-1 14 ASRSAGGHILCEQY
TRBJ1-4 TRBV25-1 15 ASSEATGGGVNEKLF
TRBJ1-4 TRBV25-1 13 ASSDLGQGGGKLF
TRBJ1-2 TRBV7-2 11 ASSFKSGEGYT
TRBJ2-7 TRBV24-1 13 ATSERDSPAYEQY
TRBJ1-1 TRBV19 12 ASRGASPNTEAF
TRBJ1-5 TRBV2 13 ASSWTGSFNQPQH
TRBJ1-2 TRBV5-4 13 ASSFPPGPNYGYT
TRBJ2-1 TRBV24-1 13 ATSGGRGPYNEQF
TRBJ2-7 TRBV7-2 12 ASSPLAGVYEQY
TRBJ1-1 TRBV9 12 ASSVGKMNTEAF
TRBJ2-3 TRBV27 14 ASSFILAGSTDTQY
TRBJ1-1 TRBV4-1 14 ASSQERSGTNTEAF
TRBJ2-1 TRBV5-1 14 ASSPTPGSEYNEQF
TRBJ2-7 TRBV5-4 14 ASSLAAGQGIYEQY
TRBJ2-5 TRBV10-3 12 ASRGLAGVETQY
TRBJ1-5 TRBV15 16 ATSRHRGHGGSNQPQH
TRBJ1-5 TRBV6-1 15 ASSENTGTGSFKPQH
TRBJ2-1 TRBV29-1 12 SVETSGIYNEQF
TRBJ2-7 TRBV27 12 ASSSGGGPYEQY
TRBJ2-5 TRBV28 13 ASSSRDRGGKTQY
TRBJ1-2 TRBV2 13 ASSVEGLTYYGYT
TRBJ2-7 TRBV11-3 12 ASSPSGETYEQY
TRBJ1-5 TRBV29-1 11 SVGRQGGQPQH
TRBJ2-5 TRBV18 10 ASSPRQETQY
TRBJ2-3 TRBV10-3 13 AISQGQGAGDTQY
TRBJ1-5 TRBV27 13 ASSLWGQGNQPQH
TRBJ2-7 TRBV10-1 11 ASSSAGSHEQY
TRBJ2-7 TRBV6-5 9 ASRVTYEQY
TRBJ1-2 TRBV18 11 ASSPADDYGYT
TRBJ1-3 TRBV7-6 13 ASSLDRSSGNTIY
TRBJ1-1 TRBV11-2 12 ASGVGLGETEAF
TRBJ1-5 TRBV2 11 ASSVRPREPGH
TRBJ1-2 TRBV5-1 13 ASSLRTGENYGYT
TRBJ1-1 TRBV14 12 ASSQEWGATEAF
TRBJ1-2 TRBV5-5 12 ASSSTTGQYGYT
TRBJ1-1 TRBV5-5 10 ASSLVGQGAF
TRBJ2-4 TRBV5-4 13 ASSWTGQGSGIQY
TRBJ1-2 TRBV19 11 ASRVQGLYGYT
TRBJ1-5 TRBV3-1/TRBV3-2 13 ASSPYGTGDQPQH
TRBJ2-7 TRBV28 12 ASSPWTVHYEQY
TRBJ1-1 TRBV28 13 ASSLSVEGNTEAF
TRBJ1-6 TRBV10-3 14 AISAQVSSYNSPLH
TRBJ2-7 TRBV6-5 13 ASISGTSGRIEQY
TRBJ2-3 TRBV5-5 14 ASSWGTSGMLDTQY